A single sample is the source of the 5 T cell receptor beta chains below, sequenced in a study of CD8+CD57+ T cells in acquired aplastic anemia. Whoever was chosen for sequencing had shown CD8+CD57+ cell expansion by flow cytometry. The use of genomic DNA as template underpinned the TCR beta VDJ and CDR3 profiling. TCRdb called the reads again in MiXCR, with one record for every CDR3 protein. The sample lists under 500,000 distinct CDR3 sequences, around 30% occurring once. Sequencing was carried out using sorted CD4+, CD8+, or CD8+CD57+ T cells (not recorded which) from PBMCs. The receptors come from a human donor with aplastic anemia.

Concerning this clonotype itself: Possible read error: a much larger clone is one base away. The chain combines TRBV15 with TRBJ2-1; 9 bases line up with TRBD1. J gave up 8 bases and V 8 bases, and 19 bases lay outside the gene matches. CDR3 length equals 17 residues. CDR1 and CDR2 from the germline V gene are LNHNV and YYDKDF (reference sequence). The CDR3 DNA sequence: TGTGCCACCCCAATCAAAAGCGGGACAGGGCCTACGCATGAGCAGTTCTTC. This translates into CATPIKSGTGPTHEQFF.

This clonotype was counted a single time. This may arise from a read error, as a much more abundant clone is one base away. The conserved phenylalanine or tryptophan normally closing the CDR3 is absent here, so this likely arose from a read error. V is TRBV14 and J is TRBJ1-1; weak D call: TRBD1 (6 bases). Trimming removed 2 bases from V and 6 bases from J, with 10 bases in between. The germline gives CDR1 SGHDN, CDR2 FVKESK. CDR3 length: 13 residues. This CDR3 reads CASSQTRTAEAFL. The CDR3 DNA reads TGTGCCAGCAGCCAAACTAGGACAGCTGAAGCTTTCCTT.

Many counts were recorded for this clonotype. The chain joins TRBV19 to TRBJ1-5; TRBD1 matches at 8 bases. There are 15 residues in the CDR3. Trimming cost V 5 bases and J 5 bases; bases outside gene matches: 8. CDR1 and CDR2 (germline): LNHDA, SQIVND (reference sequence). This chain's CDR3 is CASSADRVWDQPQHF. As DNA, the CDR3 is TGTGCCAGTAGTGCGGACAGGGTGTGGGATCAGCCCCAGCATTTT.

The sample holds many counts of this clonotype. V is TRBV14 and J is TRBJ1-5; D uncertain. In germline, CDR1 is SGHDN, CDR2 FVKESK. Trimming left V 1 base short and J 6 bases short, with 7 bases between. This CDR3 is 13 amino acids long. For the CDR3, the DNA is TGTGCCAGCAGCCAAGCGGGCGGTCAGCCCCAGCATTTT. It encodes CASSQAGGQPQHF.

The chain carries TRBV20-1 and TRBJ2-1, with 9 nucleotides matching TRBD2. Germline V lookup: CDR1 DFQATT, CDR2 SNEGSKA (reference sequence). This CDR3 has 17 amino acids. V shed 2 bases and J 5 bases; nucleotides not matched to a gene: 13. CDR3 sequence reads: CSARRERAGGPDNEQFF. The CDR3 bases are TGCAGTGCTAGAAGGGAGCGGGCGGGAGGGCCCGACAATGAGCAGTTCTTC.